This T cell receptor (beta chain) was recorded in a study of CD8 T cells in ankylosing spondylitis. Study observations and caveats: CD8+ disease-linked clones were present at relatively low frequencies in blood. Significantly higher representation of disease-linked clones was reported for matched ankylosing spondylitis synovial fluid. A subset of motif variants has previously been described in the synovial fluid and blood of reactive arthritis. A motif in TCR beta, a set of eight highly homologous variants, appeared characteristic of ankylosing spondylitis blood.

Library preparation for TCR beta used quantitative 5'-RACE with molecular barcodes. Via MiXCR, TCRdb re-called the 5' RACE reads, giving one row per CDR3 protein. The sample contains under 850,000 distinct CDR3 sequences, 15% to 20% of which appear only once. Note on this clonotype: Its cognate antigen is unknown.

From germline, CDR1 is LGHNA and CDR2 YSLEER. J gave up 8 bases and V 0 bases, and 4 bases lay outside the gene matches. The CDR3 runs 15 residues. The source of this sequence is a male donor with ankylosing spondylitis. This chain links TRBV4-3 with TRBJ2-1; TRBD2 aligns across 10 bases. The specimen sequenced was blood, either unsorted or a sorted T cell fraction (not recorded which). The CDR3 reads CASSQDPSGSYEQFF. Written as DNA, the CDR3 is TGCGCCAGCAGCCAAGACCCTAGCGGGAGCTATGAGCAGTTCTTC.